This TCR beta chain originates from a study of shared clonotypes between healthy human individuals. Naivety among CD8 cells was defined by CD45RO negativity and positive CCR7 selection, thereby excluding terminally differentiated effector memory CD45RA+ cells. General study findings and limits: Owing to a small donor count, the genetic and exposure-history diversity represented was limited.

Original methodology: Without quality scores, immunoSEQ junctional reads could not be filtered like full-length reads. Method: immunoSEQ multiplex PCR; TCRdb's copy keeps in-frame clones and lacks some. That table furnishes V, J and clone size, whereas the DNA furnished D and trimming. The table shows about 2.1 million clones, with just over 90% occurring only once. For this clone: Its antigen is unknown.

The source is a man aged 18 to 29 in good health. Some clones in this sample may be carry-over from other donors' samples. Sample: naive CD8+ T cells from PBMCs.

The CDR3 nucleotides are TGTGCCAGCAGTTTAATGACAGGGGCCACAGATACGCAGTATTTT. As protein: CASSLMTGATDTQYF. This rearrangement joins TRBV27 to TRBJ2-3; 8 bases map to TRBD1. Germline lookup yields CDR1 MNHEY and CDR2 SMNVEV (reference sequence). Trimming cost V 2 bases and J 2 bases; bases outside gene matches: 3. This CDR3 has 15 residues.